This is a list of T cell receptor beta chains from one sample in a study of technical replicates of blood from a few donors. The repertoire was sequenced with immunoSEQ multiplex PCR; TCRdb's copy has only in-frame clones and lacks some. The sample yields about 12,000 clones, approximately 94% seen once. The sequencing input was PBMCs. The receptor source for this set is a human donor in good health. The CDR3 runs from the conserved cysteine through the conserved F or W. The order of the fields is CDR3 protein, CDR3 DNA, D gene, clone size, V gene, J gene. The D gene is left open where the match is weak. Rows give clone size only sometimes, using once, few, many, or a class for an expanded clone.

CASRDRVYGYTF	TGTGCCAGTCGGGACAGGGTCTATGGCTACACCTTC	TRBD1	-	TRBV19	TRBJ1-2
CASSELAGGPGEQFF	TGTGCCAGCAGTGAACTAGCGGGAGGGCCTGGTGAGCAGTTCTTC	TRBD2	-	TRBV6-1	TRBJ2-1
CASSIAADTEAFF	TGTGCCAGTAGTATTGCTGCAGACACTGAAGCTTTCTTT	-	-	TRBV19	TRBJ1-1
CASSPNPVSYEQYF	TGTGCCAGCTCACCTAACCCGGTCTCCTACGAGCAGTACTTC	-	-	TRBV18	TRBJ2-7
CASSWTADTDTQYF	TGTGCCAGCAGTTGGACAGCCGACACAGATACGCAGTATTTT	-	once	TRBV6-5	TRBJ2-3
CASSQDAGYTQYF	TGTGCCAGCAGCCAAGATGCAGGGTATACGCAGTATTTT	-	-	TRBV14	TRBJ2-3
CASSVGLRSYEQYF	TGCGCCAGCAGTGTGGGACTCCGCTCCTACGAGCAGTACTTC	-	-	TRBV10-2	TRBJ2-7
CASSYSIRGHEQFF	TGTGCCAGCAGTTACTCAATCCGTGGCCATGAGCAGTTCTTC	-	-	TRBV6-5	TRBJ2-1
CASSLTTSNYGYTF	TGTGCCAGCAGCTTAACGACATCTAACTATGGCTACACCTTC	-	-	TRBV11-2	TRBJ1-2
CASTNTSYEQYF	TGTGCCAGCACCAACACATCCTACGAGCAGTACTTC	-	-	TRBV6-5	TRBJ2-7
CASSQEPGLAANTGELFF	TGTGCCAGCAGCCAAGAGCCGGGACTAGCGGCGAACACCGGGGAGCTGTTTTTT	TRBD2	-	TRBV4-2	TRBJ2-2
CASSVGPVDTQYF	TGTGCCAGCAGCGTAGGTCCTGTAGATACGCAGTATTTT	-	-	TRBV9	TRBJ2-3
CASSPLRGSNQPQHF	TGTGCCAGCAGCCCCCTCAGGGGTAGCAATCAGCCCCAGCATTTT	-	-	TRBV7-2	TRBJ1-5
CASSLGGPNTDTQYF	TGCGCCAGCAGCTTGGGGGGGCCGAACACAGATACGCAGTATTTT	-	once	TRBV5-1	TRBJ2-3
CASSEIVATGYGYTF	TGTGCCAGCAGTGAAATCGTAGCTACTGGGTATGGCTACACCTTC	-	-	TRBV2	TRBJ1-2
CASSDSIEPTDTQYF	TGTGCCAGCAGTGACTCAATAGAGCCCACAGATACGCAGTATTTT	-	once	TRBV6-4	TRBJ2-3
CASSQGRKSGGQYF	TGTGCCAGCAGCCAAGGGCGCAAGAGCGGGGGTCAGTATTTT	TRBD2	-	TRBV4-2	TRBJ2-3
CASSLGVTSGRTDTQYF	TGCGCCAGCAGCTTGGGGGTGACTAGCGGGAGAACAGATACGCAGTATTTT	TRBD2	-	TRBV5-1	TRBJ2-3
CASSPAGTGYGYTF	TGTGCCAGCTCACCAGCCGGGACAGGATATGGCTACACCTTC	TRBD1	-	TRBV18	TRBJ1-2
CASTLRDIYGYTF	TGTGCCAGCACCCTACGGGACATCTATGGCTACACCTTC	-	-	TRBV7-9	TRBJ1-2
CASSGTGGNQPQHF	TGTGCCAGCAGCGGGACAGGGGGCAATCAGCCCCAGCATTTT	TRBD1	-	TRBV6-1	TRBJ1-5
CASSPQGADYGYTF	TGTGCCAGCAGTCCCCAGGGGGCCGACTATGGCTACACCTTC	TRBD1	-	TRBV9	TRBJ1-2
CATVRDGGTEAFF	TGTGCCACCGTAAGAGACGGGGGCACTGAAGCTTTCTTT	-	-	TRBV6-5	TRBJ1-1
CASSLRQGRTEAFF	TGTGCCAGCAGTTTACGGCAGGGCCGCACTGAAGCTTTCTTT	-	once	TRBV27	TRBJ1-1
CASSRTSAQETQYF	TGTGCCAGTAGTAGGACTAGCGCCCAAGAGACCCAGTACTTC	TRBD2	-	TRBV19	TRBJ2-5
CASSLSGEETQYF	TGCGCCAGCAGCTTGTCAGGGGAGGAGACCCAGTACTTC	-	-	TRBV5-1	TRBJ2-5
CASRPNAGTPNTGELFF	TGTGCCAGCAGACCCAACGCCGGGACTCCGAACACCGGGGAGCTGTTTTTT	-	-	TRBV27	TRBJ2-2
CASSHLTSGSQYF	TGTGCCAGCAGCCACCTGACTAGCGGGTCGCAGTACTTC	TRBD2	-	TRBV5-5	TRBJ2-7
CASSPGIVGSNQPQHF	TGTGCCAGCAGTCCGGGGATCGTCGGTAGCAATCAGCCCCAGCATTTT	-	-	TRBV28	TRBJ1-5
CASSQDGVAGGFGGETQYF	TGCGCCAGCAGCCAAGATGGGGTAGCGGGAGGGTTTGGGGGGGAGACCCAGTACTTC	TRBD2	-	TRBV4-1	TRBJ2-5
CASSPAGEGETQYF	TGTGCCAGCTCACCCGCTGGAGAAGGAGAGACCCAGTACTTC	-	once	TRBV18	TRBJ2-5
CASSGGGSNQPQHF	TGTGCCAGCTCCGGGGGAGGCAGCAATCAGCCCCAGCATTTT	-	-	TRBV18	TRBJ1-5
CASSSTWTGTDSYEQYF	TGCGCCAGCAGCTCCACCTGGACCGGGACAGACTCCTACGAGCAGTACTTC	TRBD1	-	TRBV5-1	TRBJ2-7
CASSGDSSYEQYF	TGTGCCAGTAGTGGGGACAGCTCCTACGAGCAGTACTTC	TRBD1	-	TRBV19	TRBJ2-7
CASSPTGSGNTIYF	TGTGCCAGTAGCCCGACAGGCTCTGGAAACACCATATATTTT	-	-	TRBV7-8	TRBJ1-3
CATSRGTSGRNEQYF	TGTGCCACCAGCAGAGGGACTAGCGGGAGAAACGAGCAGTACTTC	TRBD2	-	TRBV15	TRBJ2-7
CASSFDSGTIKQFF	TGTGCCAGCAGCTTCGATTCCGGGACTATAAAGCAGTTCTTC	TRBD2	-	TRBV11-2	TRBJ2-1
CASSSPGGAGSLGYTF	TGTGCCAGCAGTTCCCCCGGGGGGGCAGGGTCTTTGGGCTACACCTTC	-	-	TRBV28	TRBJ1-2
CASSTRPGTSGRGGTYNEQFF	TGTGCCAGTAGTACTCGCCCTGGGACTAGCGGGAGAGGGGGGACCTACAATGAGCAGTTCTTC	TRBD2	-	TRBV19	TRBJ2-1
CASTPGQGHQPQHF	TGTGCCAGCACCCCCGGACAGGGGCATCAGCCCCAGCATTTT	TRBD1	-	TRBV5-8	TRBJ1-5
CASSPRDRVSEAFF	TGTGCCAGCAGCCCCCGGGACAGGGTCTCCGAAGCTTTCTTT	TRBD1	-	TRBV6-1	TRBJ1-1
CASSPAGVRFSYEQYF	TGCGCCAGCAGCCCGGCGGGGGTACGATTCTCCTACGAGCAGTACTTC	TRBD2	-	TRBV5-1	TRBJ2-7
CASSWRVNTEAFF	TGTGCCAGTAGCTGGAGAGTTAACACTGAAGCTTTCTTT	-	-	TRBV19	TRBJ1-1
CASSEGQGARETQYF	TGTGCCAGCAGTGAAGGACAGGGGGCGCGTGAGACCCAGTACTTC	TRBD1	-	TRBV25-1	TRBJ2-5
CASVQGNEQYF	TGTGCCAGCGTACAGGGCAACGAGCAGTACTTC	-	-	TRBV28	TRBJ2-7
CASPPPGVRGYTF	TGTGCCAGCCCTCCCCCGGGGGTCCGTGGCTACACCTTC	-	-	TRBV2	TRBJ1-2
CASSLFGLAGEWGRDEQFF	TGTGCCAGCAGTTTATTCGGACTAGCGGGAGAGTGGGGAAGGGATGAGCAGTTCTTC	TRBD2	-	TRBV27	TRBJ2-1
CASSPGTSADTQYF	TGTGCCAGCAGTCCGGGGACTAGCGCAGATACGCAGTATTTT	TRBD2	-	TRBV5-4	TRBJ2-3
CAWSWVGGGNEQYF	TGTGCCTGGAGTTGGGTAGGGGGAGGGAACGAGCAGTACTTC	-	-	TRBV30	TRBJ2-7
CASSQPGTSGSYEQYF	TGTGCCAGTAGCCAACCCGGGACTAGCGGGAGCTACGAGCAGTACTTC	TRBD2	-	TRBV19	TRBJ2-7
CASSPATIGNTIYF	TGTGCCAGCAGCCCTGCGACAATTGGAAACACCATATATTTT	-	-	TRBV7-8	TRBJ1-3